The subject of this entry is one T cell receptor (beta chain). No antigen is known for it. Sequencing used immunoSEQ multiplex PCR; TCRdb keeps in-frame clones, though not all of them. The sample has some 22,000 clones; over 65% are singletons. This CDR3 has 15 residues. Deletions cut 3 bases from V and 0 bases from J, with 9 bases between. Germline CDR1 LNHDA, CDR2 SQIVND (reference sequence). This specimen comes from a study of vaccination effects on CD4 cells after COVID-19. ViraFEST expansion of antigen-specific CD4+ T cells with viral peptide pools preceded sequencing. Investigators separated out CD4+ T cells once around 9 days of culture had passed. According to the study, vaccine recipients showed no prior SARS-CoV-2 infection and negative nucleocapsid antibodies.

The source is a human donor who received a COVID-19 vaccine. This chain joins TRBV19 and TRBJ2-4; D perhaps matches TRBD2 (5 bases). Specimen: CD4+ T cells from PBMCs cultured with HCoV-NL63 spike peptides, collected before COVID-19 vaccination. The chain's CDR3 is CASSMVGEAKNIQYF. As DNA, the CDR3 is TGTGCCAGTAGTATGGTGGGAGAAGCCAAAAACATTCAGTACTTC.